The clone carrying this T cell receptor beta chain was observed once. Method: immunoSEQ multiplex PCR; TCRdb's copy keeps in-frame clones and lacks some. The sample has about 180,000 clones, 86% seen once. The data derive from a study of blood T cell repertoires in COVID-19. Trimming took 4 bases from V and 0 from J, leaving 25 bases between them. The germline V gene has CDR1 LNHDA and CDR2 SQIVND (reference sequence). The CDR3 has 20 amino acids. This chain links TRBV19 with TRBJ1-5; no reliable D call. The sequenced sample consisted of PBMCs or T cells enriched from blood (not recorded which). This clonotype originated in a woman under 40 who had recovered from COVID-19. The CDR3 nucleotides read TGTGCCAGTAGTAGGTTTTTTCACAGTTATGGTTCTTATAGCAATCAGCCCCAGCATTTT. Translating gives CASSRFFHSYGSYSNQPQHF.